Each of the 4 T cell receptor beta chains below was sequenced from the same sample in a study of blood T cell repertoires in COVID-19. The protocol was immunoSEQ multiplex PCR, while the TCRdb copy is restricted to in-frame clones and leaves out a portion. The top ten clones hold 7% to 9% of a sample with about 200,000 clones, around 81% of them seen once. Sequencing was done on a sample of PBMCs or T cells enriched from blood (not recorded which). These receptors all come from a man in his forties who had recovered from COVID-19.

The gene calls are TRBV28 and TRBJ1-1, with a tentative D call TRBD1 (6 bases). V was trimmed by 6 bases and J by 7 bases, leaving 12 bases between them. The CDR3 loop spans 12 amino acids. Germline CDR1 reads MDHEN; CDR2 reads SYDVKM. DNA of the CDR3: TGTGCCAGCAGGCGGGGGGCCGGTGAAGCTTTCTTT. As protein: CASRRGAGEAFF.

V and J are TRBV19 and TRBJ1-5; D is possibly TRBD1 (5 bases). CDR3 length equals 13 residues. Looked up from germline, CDR1 is LNHDA and CDR2 is SQIVND (reference sequence). V lost 3 bases and J lost 6, with 9 bases in between. The CDR3 protein is CASSITGSQPQHF. For the CDR3, the DNA is TGTGCCAGTAGTATCACAGGATCTCAGCCCCAGCATTTT.

The J gene is TRBJ2-2, the V gene TRBV19; D is perhaps TRBD1 (6 bases). V lost 0 bases and J lost 2, with 7 bases in between. The CDR3 has 15 amino acids. Germline CDR1 is LNHDA and CDR2 is SQIVND (reference sequence). The CDR3 loop is CASSIEGGNTGELFF. DNA of the CDR3: TGTGCCAGTAGTATAGAAGGGGGAAACACCGGGGAGCTGTTTTTT.

This chain joins TRBV2 and TRBJ1-1; TRBD1 matches 7 bases. Germline values: CDR1 SNHLY, CDR2 FYNNEI. The junction had 15 bases not matched to a gene; V was cut back by 7 bases and J by 4 bases. The CDR3 is 16 amino acids. The CDR3 here is CASKDPKRQGVTEAFF. The CDR3 bases are TGTGCCAGCAAGGACCCCAAACGACAGGGTGTCACTGAAGCTTTCTTT.